The rows below give T cell receptor beta chains drawn from one sample of a study of blood T cells in healthy people across ages. TCRdb reprocessed the 5' RACE reads via MiXCR and lists one record per CDR3 protein. The data show 1.5 million to 2 million distinct CDR3 sequences, around 48% seen once. Specimen: blood. Every receptor here comes from a woman aged 40-49 years in good health. Each CDR3 is given with its conserved first and last residue. The order of the fields is V gene, clone size, D gene, J gene, CDR3 DNA, CDR3 protein. The D gene is left open where the match is weak. Expanded clones are given a class, and other clones once, few, many or no size at all.

v_call: TRBV12-3/TRBV12-4
clone_size: .
d_call: .
j_call: TRBJ2-7
cdr3_nt: TGTGCCAGCGGATTTAGCGCGACTATCTCCTACAATGAGCAGTACTTC
cdr3_aa: CASGFSATISYNEQYF

v_call: TRBV6-5
clone_size: .
d_call: TRBD2
j_call: TRBJ2-7
cdr3_nt: TGTGCCAGCAGTTACTCAGGGGGCGAGCGGGGGGTTCCCTACGAGCAGTACTTC
cdr3_aa: CASSYSGGERGVPYEQYF

v_call: TRBV20-1
clone_size: once
d_call: TRBD1
j_call: TRBJ2-7
cdr3_nt: TGCAGTGCCCCCGCTGACAGGGGCTACGAGCAGTACTTC
cdr3_aa: CSAPADRGYEQYF

v_call: TRBV20-1
clone_size: .
d_call: TRBD2
j_call: TRBJ2-7
cdr3_nt: TGCAGTGCCCGCCAGACTAGCGGGGCCTCCTACGAGCAGTACTTC
cdr3_aa: CSARQTSGASYEQYF

v_call: TRBV19
clone_size: once
d_call: .
j_call: TRBJ2-5
cdr3_nt: TGTGCCAGTAGTATCGGTGCGGGGATTCGTGCAGAGACCCAGTACTTC
cdr3_aa: CASSIGAGIRAETQYF

v_call: TRBV6-6
clone_size: .
d_call: .
j_call: TRBJ1-2
cdr3_nt: TGTGCCAGCAGGGAACCGGGACAACTTAACTATGGCTACACCTTC
cdr3_aa: CASREPGQLNYGYTF

v_call: TRBV11-2
clone_size: once
d_call: .
j_call: TRBJ2-1
cdr3_nt: TGTGCCAGCAACCAGGGGCTAGTTAGGCCCAATGAGCAGTTCTTC
cdr3_aa: CASNQGLVRPNEQFF

v_call: TRBV7-8
clone_size: few
d_call: .
j_call: TRBJ2-3
cdr3_nt: TGTGCCAGCAGCTTAGCGGACAGACCCACAGATACGCAGTATTTT
cdr3_aa: CASSLADRPTDTQYF

v_call: TRBV29-1
clone_size: few
d_call: .
j_call: TRBJ2-7
cdr3_nt: TGCAGCGCTGCAGGGTTCCAGTCCTACGAGCAGTACTTC
cdr3_aa: CSAAGFQSYEQYF

v_call: TRBV11-2
clone_size: .
d_call: .
j_call: TRBJ1-2
cdr3_nt: TGTGCCAGCAGCTTAGTGGTGGGCCGACGGGTCATGGGTGGCTACACCTTC
cdr3_aa: CASSLVVGRRVMGGYTF

v_call: TRBV14
clone_size: few
d_call: TRBD2
j_call: TRBJ2-1
cdr3_nt: TGTGCCAGCAGCCAAGAACGGCGGGGGGTCCACAATGAGCAGTTCTTC
cdr3_aa: CASSQERRGVHNEQFF

v_call: TRBV12-3/TRBV12-4
clone_size: .
d_call: .
j_call: TRBJ1-2
cdr3_nt: TGTGCCAGCAGTTTATGGGGGGGGGGAGACTATGGCTACACCTTC
cdr3_aa: CASSLWGGGDYGYTF

v_call: TRBV6-2/TRBV6-3
clone_size: .
d_call: .
j_call: TRBJ2-6
cdr3_nt: TGTGCCAGCAGTTACCGGGGCGGTACTGGGGCCAACGTCCTGACTTTC
cdr3_aa: CASSYRGGTGANVLTF

v_call: TRBV29-1
clone_size: .
d_call: .
j_call: TRBJ1-2
cdr3_nt: TGCAGCGTTGAAGAGTTAAACGGTTTAGGTATCGGCTACACCTTC
cdr3_aa: CSVEELNGLGIGYTF

v_call: TRBV20-1
clone_size: once
d_call: .
j_call: TRBJ1-6
cdr3_nt: TGCAGTGCTAGATCGGGGGGAAATTCACCCCTCCACTTT
cdr3_aa: CSARSGGNSPLHF

v_call: TRBV7-2
clone_size: few
d_call: .
j_call: TRBJ2-7
cdr3_nt: TGTGCCAGCAGTCCAGGGACTGCGCTAGGATACGAGCAGTACTTC
cdr3_aa: CASSPGTALGYEQYF

v_call: TRBV7-9
clone_size: .
d_call: .
j_call: TRBJ1-2
cdr3_nt: TGTGCCAGCACGGACTACTATGGCTACACCTTC
cdr3_aa: CASTDYYGYTF

v_call: TRBV6-5
clone_size: few
d_call: TRBD1
j_call: TRBJ2-1
cdr3_nt: TGTGCCAGCAGTTACTCGAGCCAGGGGGCCTACAATGAGCAGTTCTTC
cdr3_aa: CASSYSSQGAYNEQFF

v_call: TRBV6-2/TRBV6-3
clone_size: many
d_call: .
j_call: TRBJ2-1
cdr3_nt: TGTGCCAGTGAAGGGCGAACCATCTCCTACAATGAGCAGTTCTTC
cdr3_aa: CASEGRTISYNEQFF

v_call: TRBV27
clone_size: few
d_call: TRBD2
j_call: TRBJ2-7
cdr3_nt: TGTGCCAGCAGTCCGTGGACTAGCGGGGGCTACGAGCAGTACTTC
cdr3_aa: CASSPWTSGGYEQYF

v_call: TRBV18
clone_size: .
d_call: TRBD2
j_call: TRBJ2-3
cdr3_nt: TGTGCCAGCTCACCAGAGCGGGGGTACACAGATACGCAGTATTTT
cdr3_aa: CASSPERGYTDTQYF

v_call: TRBV4-2
clone_size: .
d_call: .
j_call: TRBJ2-3
cdr3_nt: TGTGCCAGCAGCCCCTACCCGGGACGGTCCACAGATACGCAGTATTTT
cdr3_aa: CASSPYPGRSTDTQYF

v_call: TRBV2
clone_size: .
d_call: TRBD2
j_call: TRBJ2-2
cdr3_nt: TGTGCCAGCAGTGATACTAGCGGGGGGGCCGCCGGGGAGCTGTTTTTT
cdr3_aa: CASSDTSGGAAGELFF

v_call: TRBV20-1
clone_size: .
d_call: TRBD1
j_call: TRBJ2-1
cdr3_nt: TGCAGTGCTAGAGCCCCGGGACAGGGGATTAGGGAGACCCAGTTCTTC
cdr3_aa: CSARAPGQGIRETQFF

v_call: TRBV24-1
clone_size: .
d_call: .
j_call: TRBJ1-1
cdr3_nt: TGTGCCACCAGTGATTTGTCGGGGACTGAAGCTTTCTTT
cdr3_aa: CATSDLSGTEAFF

v_call: TRBV7-9
clone_size: .
d_call: TRBD2
j_call: TRBJ2-3
cdr3_nt: TGTGCCAGCTCGCCCCATACTAGCGGGGGCGCAACAGATACGCAGTATTTT
cdr3_aa: CASSPHTSGGATDTQYF

v_call: TRBV2
clone_size: .
d_call: TRBD1
j_call: TRBJ1-1
cdr3_nt: TGTGCCAGCAGTCCCGGGACAGTTGAAGCTTTCTTT
cdr3_aa: CASSPGTVEAFF

v_call: TRBV4-3
clone_size: .
d_call: TRBD2
j_call: TRBJ2-3
cdr3_nt: TGCGCCAGCAGCCAAGCGACGGGCCGGGGGGGGAGAAGAGATACGCAGTATTTT
cdr3_aa: CASSQATGRGGRRDTQYF

v_call: TRBV9
clone_size: .
d_call: .
j_call: TRBJ1-2
cdr3_nt: TGTGCCAGCAAAGGTGTGGGGGGCAGTGGTGGCTACACCTTC
cdr3_aa: CASKGVGGSGGYTF

v_call: TRBV7-2
clone_size: .
d_call: .
j_call: TRBJ2-1
cdr3_nt: TGTGCCAGCAGAAGGGGCGGGGGCCTTTACAATGAGCAGTTCTTC
cdr3_aa: CASRRGGGLYNEQFF

v_call: TRBV28
clone_size: .
d_call: TRBD1
j_call: TRBJ1-2
cdr3_nt: TGTGCCAGCAGTTTAAGGGCAGGGGGGTATGCGTGGGGCTACACCTTC
cdr3_aa: CASSLRAGGYAWGYTF

v_call: TRBV5-1
clone_size: .
d_call: .
j_call: TRBJ2-1
cdr3_nt: TGCGCCAGCAGCCCGTCGTCGGGTGAGCAGTTCTTC
cdr3_aa: CASSPSSGEQFF

v_call: TRBV11-2
clone_size: .
d_call: .
j_call: TRBJ1-3
cdr3_nt: TGTGCCAGCAGCTTACAGCAGGCTCGAAACACCATATATTTT
cdr3_aa: CASSLQQARNTIYF

v_call: TRBV5-1
clone_size: .
d_call: .
j_call: TRBJ1-1
cdr3_nt: TGCGCCAGCAGCTTGGATGGGAGGGGGAACACTGAAGCTTTCTTT
cdr3_aa: CASSLDGRGNTEAFF

v_call: TRBV20-1
clone_size: .
d_call: .
j_call: TRBJ1-2
cdr3_nt: TGCAGTGCTAGAGATTTTTCTCAGGGGCGGAACTATGGCTACACCTTC
cdr3_aa: CSARDFSQGRNYGYTF

v_call: TRBV28
clone_size: once
d_call: TRBD1
j_call: TRBJ2-7
cdr3_nt: TGTGCCAGCAGTTTATTCGGGGACAGGGGTTCTTACGAGCAGTACTTC
cdr3_aa: CASSLFGDRGSYEQYF

v_call: TRBV12-3/TRBV12-4
clone_size: .
d_call: TRBD1
j_call: TRBJ2-2
cdr3_nt: TGTGCCAGCGATTCGGGACAGGGGACTTCCGGGGAGCTGTTTTTT
cdr3_aa: CASDSGQGTSGELFF

v_call: TRBV10-3
clone_size: .
d_call: .
j_call: TRBJ2-7
cdr3_nt: TGTGCCATCAAACCAGACTCCTACGAGCAGTACTTC
cdr3_aa: CAIKPDSYEQYF

v_call: TRBV28
clone_size: .
d_call: TRBD1
j_call: TRBJ1-5
cdr3_nt: TGTGCCAGCAGGGGGGGGACAGGGGCTAATCAGCCCCAGCATTTT
cdr3_aa: CASRGGTGANQPQHF

v_call: TRBV6-5
clone_size: many
d_call: TRBD1
j_call: TRBJ2-3
cdr3_nt: TGTGCCAGCAGCCGACAGGGCGGTACGCAGTATTTT
cdr3_aa: CASSRQGGTQYF

v_call: TRBV20-1
clone_size: .
d_call: .
j_call: TRBJ1-6
cdr3_nt: TGCAGTGCTAACCCAGGGCCCGTTTCGCCCAGGACCCTCCACTTT
cdr3_aa: CSANPGPVSPRTLHF

v_call: TRBV27
clone_size: few
d_call: .
j_call: TRBJ1-4
cdr3_nt: TGTGCCAGCCGCCTCTCAACTAATGAAAAACTGTTTTTT
cdr3_aa: CASRLSTNEKLFF

v_call: TRBV4-3
clone_size: few
d_call: .
j_call: TRBJ2-7
cdr3_nt: TGCGCCAGCAGCCAAGAAACCTCGCGGGTCTACGAGCAGTACTTC
cdr3_aa: CASSQETSRVYEQYF

v_call: TRBV28
clone_size: few
d_call: .
j_call: TRBJ1-5
cdr3_nt: TGTGCCAGCAGGAGGGCGGGGCGCAATCAGCCCCAGCATTTT
cdr3_aa: CASRRAGRNQPQHF

v_call: TRBV6-2/TRBV6-3
clone_size: .
d_call: .
j_call: TRBJ2-3
cdr3_nt: TGTGCCAGCAGACGTACAGGGATCGATACGCTGTATTTT
cdr3_aa: CASRRTGIDTLYF

v_call: TRBV5-1
clone_size: few
d_call: .
j_call: TRBJ1-2
cdr3_nt: TGCGCCAGCAGCTTGGAGGGGACACTAGATGGCTACACCTTC
cdr3_aa: CASSLEGTLDGYTF

v_call: TRBV28
clone_size: .
d_call: TRBD1
j_call: TRBJ2-5
cdr3_nt: TGTGCCAGCAGTTCGGACAGGCGCCAAGAGACCCAGTACTTC
cdr3_aa: CASSSDRRQETQYF

v_call: TRBV5-8
clone_size: .
d_call: .
j_call: TRBJ2-1
cdr3_nt: TGTGCCAGCACCACCCCGGCGGCGGGCTACAATGAGCAGTTCTTC
cdr3_aa: CASTTPAAGYNEQFF

v_call: TRBV13
clone_size: few
d_call: .
j_call: TRBJ2-1
cdr3_nt: TGTGCCAGCAGCACAACAGGGTTTCATGAGCAGTTCTTC
cdr3_aa: CASSTTGFHEQFF

v_call: TRBV6-6
clone_size: few
d_call: TRBD1
j_call: TRBJ2-1
cdr3_nt: TGTGCCAGCAGTTACCAGGGGACAGGGGGCAATGAGCAGTTCTTC
cdr3_aa: CASSYQGTGGNEQFF

v_call: TRBV12-5
clone_size: .
d_call: .
j_call: TRBJ2-7
cdr3_nt: TGTGCTAGTGGTTTGGTACGGCTCGGGGGAAGGACAACCTACGAGCAGTACTTC
cdr3_aa: CASGLVRLGGRTTYEQYF

v_call: TRBV4-1
clone_size: few
d_call: .
j_call: TRBJ1-2
cdr3_nt: TGCGCCAGCAGCCAAGAGGGACATGGCCCCCCTCATGGCTACACCTTC
cdr3_aa: CASSQEGHGPPHGYTF

v_call: TRBV20-1
clone_size: .
d_call: TRBD2
j_call: TRBJ2-3
cdr3_nt: TGCAGTGCTAAGGGGGGACTAGCGGGGGGTACCACAGATACGCAGTATTTT
cdr3_aa: CSAKGGLAGGTTDTQYF

v_call: TRBV28
clone_size: .
d_call: .
j_call: TRBJ1-6
cdr3_nt: TGTGCCAACAGTTTAGGACAGATTAATTCACCCCTCCACTTT
cdr3_aa: CANSLGQINSPLHF